The next 16 T cell receptor beta chains were all read from a single sample in a study of T cell repertoires in cytomegalovirus infection. TCRdb analysed the reads with MiXCR anew, one entry per CDR3 protein. This sample has tens of thousands of distinct CDR3 sequences, with roughly 20% found just once. These receptors have no known antigen. The source was CD8+ T cells from cultured PBMCs, collected from culture after CMV antigen stimulation. These receptors were taken from a human donor in good health (CMV status not recorded). Some clones in this sample may be carry-over from other donors' samples.

This clonotype was counted ten times or more. The chain recombines TRBV7-9 with TRBJ1-1; D gene ambiguous. From germline, CDR1 is SEHNR and CDR2 FQNEAQ (reference sequence). The CDR3 consists of 12 residues. The V gene lost 3 bases and the J gene lost 7 bases, with 9 bases spanning the gap. The CDR3 is CASSLGIGEAFF. In DNA form, the CDR3 reads TGTGCCAGCAGCTTGGGTATCGGTGAAGCTTTCTTT.

This clonotype was counted ten times or more. The chain joins TRBV28 to TRBJ1-2; D unresolved. Germline assignment: CDR1 MDHEN and CDR2 SYDVKM. This CDR3 region has 13 residues. V lost 2 bases and J lost 2, with 6 bases in between. The CDR3 loop is CASSLGRNYGYTF. CDR3 DNA sequence: TGTGCCAGCAGTTTAGGCAGGAACTATGGCTACACCTTC.

This clonotype was detected only a few times. CDR3 nucleotide sequence: TGTGCCAGCAGTGACCTCGCGGGACGCACAGATACGCAGTATTTT. It yields the protein CASSDLAGRTDTQYF. The chain recombines TRBV6-4 with TRBJ2-3, with D maybe TRBD2 (6 bases). Germline V lookup: CDR1 MRHNA, CDR2 SNTAGT. This CDR3 spans 15 amino acids. V was clipped by 2 bases and J by 1 base, with 10 bases between them.

There are a few counts of this clonotype. The chain has TRBV6-8 and TRBJ2-1; a weak D match, TRBD2 (6 bases). Germline values: CDR1 MNHGY, CDR2 SAAAGT. Trimming shortened V by 3 bases and J by 9 bases, and 15 bases separated the two germline ends. The CDR3 sequence is 14 residues long. The DNA of the CDR3 is TGTGCCAGCAGTTATACCCGGGACTGGTTTGAGCAGTTCTTC. This encodes CASSYTRDWFEQFF.

This chain uses TRBV7-9 with TRBJ2-1; a weak D match, TRBD1 (5 bases). The germline V gene encodes CDR1 SEHNR and CDR2 FQNEAQ (reference sequence). V was shortened by 5 bases and J by 3 bases, with 17 bases between the two germline ends. This CDR3 spans 16 amino acids. CDR3 sequence: CASSPLDSPLYNEQFF. The CDR3 region has the DNA TGTGCCAGCAGCCCACTCGACAGTCCTCTCTACAATGAGCAGTTCTTC.

The V and J genes are TRBV7-9 and TRBJ2-7, with unresolved D. This CDR3 has 15 residues. With 1 base removed from V and 3 bases from J, the gap between germline ends came to 13 bases. Germline values: CDR1 SEHNR, CDR2 FQNEAQ (reference sequence). The CDR3 coding sequence is TGTGCCAGCAGCTTAGATGGGGATGTGAACTACGAGCAGTACTTC. Protein sequence: CASSLDGDVNYEQYF.

This clonotype was seen only a few times. V is TRBV9 and J is TRBJ2-1; D not resolved. This CDR3 region has 14 residues. Germline assignment: CDR1 SGDLS and CDR2 YYNGEE. Between the trimmed V and J ends, which lost 2 bases and 6 bases, there was a span of 12 bases. CDR3 in amino acids: CASSVEATPNEQFF. Here the CDR3 DNA reads TGTGCCAGCAGCGTCGAAGCAACCCCCAATGAGCAGTTCTTC.

The gene calls are TRBV28 and TRBJ2-1; 11 nucleotides line up with TRBD2. Losses at the gene ends were 2 bases for V and 8 bases for J; bases not matched to a gene: 11. This CDR3 has 17 residues. The germline V gene encodes CDR1 MDHEN and CDR2 SYDVKM. CDR3 sequence reads: CASSLQLTSGRVDEQFF. The CDR3 bases are TGTGCCAGCAGTTTACAGCTTACTAGCGGGAGAGTCGATGAGCAGTTCTTC.

CDR3 coding DNA: TGTGCCAGCCGCCTGGGCACAGTGGCCGGGGAGCTGTTTTTT. Translated, it gives CASRLGTVAGELFF. The V gene is TRBV5-4, the J gene TRBJ2-2, with unresolved D. This CDR3 has 14 amino acids. Per the germline V gene, CDR1 is SGHNT and CDR2 is YYREEE (reference sequence). Trimming left V 7 bases short and J 6 bases short, with 16 bases between.

In nucleotides, the CDR3 is TGTGCCAGCAGCTTAGCTGGGACAGGGATGAACACTGAAGCTTTCTTT. Translation gives CASSLAGTGMNTEAFF. The V call is TRBV7-2, the J call TRBJ1-1; 9 bases match TRBD1. V lost 0 bases and J lost 0; bases outside the gene matches: 2. From germline, CDR1 is SGHTA and CDR2 FQGNSA. The CDR3 has 16 residues.

The chain recombines TRBV7-8 with TRBJ2-5; possible D gene TRBD1, 6 bases. The CDR3 is made up of 16 amino acids. V shed 6 bases and J shed 1 base, with 18 bases lying between them. Germline CDR1 reads SGHVS; CDR2 reads FQNEAQ. The CDR3 nucleotides read TGTGCCAGCAGTCAGGCAAGACAGGACCGCCAAGAGACCCAGTACTTC. Its translation is CASSQARQDRQETQYF.

The CDR3 DNA is TGTGCCATCAGTGAGCCGAACGGGTGGACGAACACTGAAGCTTTCTTT. This sequence encodes CAISEPNGWTNTEAFF. This chain links TRBV10-3 with TRBJ1-1; D uncertain. V gave up 2 bases and J gave up 1 base, with 14 bases separating them. The CDR3 is 16 residues long. Germline lookup yields CDR1 ENHRY and CDR2 SYGVKD.

The V call is TRBV6-2 or TRBV6-3, the J call TRBJ2-1; the D gene is possibly TRBD2 (6 bases). The CDR3 length is 15 residues. V dropped 0 bases and J dropped 3 bases, with 9 bases sitting between them. The germline V gene has CDR1 MNHEY and CDR2 SVGEGT. For the CDR3, the DNA is TGTGCCAGCAGTTACTCGATAGCGGACTACAATGAGCAGTTCTTC. It codes for CASSYSIADYNEQFF.

This clonotype was observed a handful of times. This chain links TRBV28 with TRBJ2-7, with D perhaps TRBD1 or TRBD2 (5 bases each). With 2 bases removed from V and 0 bases from J, the gap between germline ends came to 8 bases. CDR3 length equals 14 residues. The germline V gene encodes CDR1 MDHEN and CDR2 SYDVKM. This CDR3 reads CASSLRDRSYEQYF. DNA of the CDR3: TGTGCCAGCAGTTTACGGGACCGCTCCTACGAGCAGTACTTC.

This chain links TRBV19 with TRBJ2-1, with 7 bases that match TRBD2. The V gene's germline CDR1 is LNHDA and CDR2 SQIVND (reference sequence). V shed 6 bases and J 7 bases; nucleotides not matched to a gene: 6. The CDR3 runs 13 residues. The CDR3 reads CASSLGTTNEQFF. CDR3 coding DNA: TGTGCCAGTAGCCTCGGGACTACGAATGAGCAGTTCTTC. Based on the CDR3 plus reference TRBV19 and TRBJ2-1, the full variable domain is DGGITQSPKYLFRKEGQNVTLSCEQNLNHDAMYWYRQDPGQGLRLIYYSQIVNDFQKGDIAEGYSVSREKKESFPLTVTSAQKNPTAFYLCASSLGTTNEQFFGPGTRLTVL.

V gene TRBV10-3 combines with J gene TRBJ2-5; TRBD2 matches 7 bases. This CDR3 has 14 residues. V dropped 2 bases and J dropped 5; count of bases not matched to a gene: 5. Germline CDR1 and CDR2: ENHRY and SYGVKD. The CDR3 DNA follows: TGTGCCATCAGTGAGGGGGGGGTCCTGGAGACCCAGTACTTC. This codes for CAISEGGVLETQYF.